One sample yielded the 23 T cell receptor beta chains listed below, sequenced in a study of T cell responses to AZD1222 COVID-19 vaccine (dated by TCRdb to 2020 to 2022). The intended sense of this specimen's time point label: baseline before first vaccination. The treatment or condition label, as the study defines it: meningococcal conjugate vaccine given as trial control. Library preparation used the immunoSEQ multiplex PCR assay. The source is immuneACCESS, and TCRdb retained only in-frame sequences with V and J called. Part of the clones is not carried over; for the studies checked, unresolved V genes explain less than half of this, and the remainder is unexplained. The sample records about 120,000 clones, less than 95% of which are singletons. In total, the top ten clones hold less than 4.5% of the sample. The sequencing used peripheral blood, collected on day 0 of MenACWY control vaccination. These receptor sequences come from an adult in good health.

J is TRBJ1-1 and V is TRBV6-5; TRBD1 aligns across 7 bases. The J segment lost 5 bases and the V segment lost 6 bases, leaving 6 bases of the junction unmatched. CDR1 and CDR2 from the germline V gene are MNHEY and SVGAGI. The CDR3 is made up of 13 amino acids. The CDR3 loop is CASRILTGTEAFF. In DNA form, the CDR3 reads TGTGCCAGCAGGATACTGACAGGGACTGAAGCTTTCTTT.

This rearrangement joins TRBV6-5 to TRBJ1-1; the D is unclear. Trimming removed 5 bases at V and 5 bases at J, with 15 bases between. Per the germline V gene, CDR1 is MNHEY and CDR2 is SVGAGI. The CDR3 sequence is 14 residues long. CDR3 in amino acids: CASSPNIRRTEAFF. CDR3 nucleotide sequence: TGTGCCAGCAGTCCAAATATCAGGAGAACTGAAGCTTTCTTT.

The J gene is TRBJ2-7, the V gene TRBV14; maybe TRBD2 (6 bases). The germline V gene encodes CDR1 SGHDN and CDR2 FVKESK. V lost 3 bases to trimming and J lost 2 bases, with 17 bases between them. The CDR3 is 16 amino acids. The CDR3 region is CASSHERWRGAYEQYF. The CDR3 coding sequence is TGTGCCAGCAGCCATGAGAGGTGGAGGGGAGCCTACGAGCAGTACTTC. Based on the CDR3 plus reference TRBV14 and TRBJ2-7, the full variable domain is EAGVTQFPSHSVIEKGQTVTLRCDPISGHDNLYWYRRVMGKEIKFLLHFVKESKQDESGMPNNRFLAERTGGTYSTLKVQPAELEDSGVYFCASSHERWRGAYEQYFGPGTRLTVT.

The rearrangement links TRBV6-1 to TRBJ2-3; D gene ambiguous. The germline V and J ends were trimmed by 3 bases and 1 base, with 11 bases remaining between them. Germline CDR1 and CDR2: MNHNS and SASEGT. CDR3 length: 15 residues. In DNA, the CDR3 is TGTGCCAGCAGTGAGGGCTGGGGTGGCACAGATACGCAGTATTTT. It codes for CASSEGWGGTDTQYF.

The genes are TRBV7-3 and TRBJ2-1; 7 nucleotides line up with TRBD2. This CDR3 region has 15 residues. The germline V gene encodes CDR1 SGHTA and CDR2 FQGTGA. V was pared by 6 bases and J by 0 bases, with 5 bases of the junction left unmatched. CDR3 nucleotides: TGTGCCAGCAGTCGCGGGGGTAGCTCCTACAATGAGCAGTTCTTC. This codes for CASSRGGSSYNEQFF.

This chain uses TRBV5-5 with TRBJ2-3, with TRBD2 matching over 13 bases. This CDR3 contains 16 residues. CDR1 is SGHKS and CDR2 is YYEKEE in the germline V gene (reference sequence). J was trimmed by 2 bases and V by 3 bases; bases with no gene match: 3. The CDR3 DNA is TGTGCCAGCAGCTCACTAGCGGGAGGGTACACAGATACGCAGTATTTT. This sequence encodes CASSSLAGGYTDTQYF.

The chain couples TRBV10-2 to TRBJ1-5; a possible D gene is TRBD1 (6 bases). Trimming removed 7 bases from V and 1 base from J, with 8 bases in between. CDR1 is WSHSY and CDR2 is SAAADI in the germline V gene. The CDR3 sequence is 13 residues long. CDR3 region: CASKGGSNQPQHF. CDR3 bases: TGCGCCAGCAAAGGGGGGAGCAATCAGCCCCAGCATTTT.

This clone was seen a handful of times. This chain uses TRBV10-3 with TRBJ2-1; TRBD1 matches 9 bases. The CDR3 has 14 amino acids. CDR1 ENHRY and CDR2 SYGVKD come from the germline V gene. V gave up 10 bases and J gave up 2 bases; unmatched junction bases: 6. The CDR3 DNA reads TGTGCCACCGGTTGGGACAGGGCCTACAATGAGCAGTTCTTC. Amino acid sequence: CATGWDRAYNEQFF.

This sequence joins TRBV11-2 and TRBJ1-5; 7 bases agree with TRBD1. There are 14 residues in the CDR3. V lost 5 bases to trimming and J lost 2 bases; unmatched junction nucleotides: 3. The V gene's germline CDR1 is SGHAT and CDR2 FQNNGV. The CDR3 sequence: CASSQDRGNQPQHF. The CDR3 region has the DNA TGTGCCAGCAGCCAAGACAGGGGCAATCAGCCCCAGCATTTT. The full variable domain, in which reference TRBV11-2 and TRBJ1-5 provide the parts outside the CDR3, is EAGVAQSPRYKIIEKRQSVAFWCNPISGHATLYWYQQILGQGPKLLIQFQNNGVVDDSQLPKDRFSAERLKGVDSTLKIQPAKLEDSAVYLCASSQDRGNQPQHFGDGTRLSIL.

The chain links TRBV5-8 to TRBJ2-7; 7 nucleotides match TRBD2. The CDR3 is made up of 13 amino acids. V dropped 9 bases and J dropped 6; count of bases not matched to a gene: 12. Germline V gives CDR1 SGHTS, CDR2 YDEGEE. The CDR3 is CAILGGTVGEQYV. The CDR3 nucleotides read TGTGCCATCCTCGGGGGGACGGTAGGCGAGCAGTACGTC.

The chain recombines TRBV24-1 with TRBJ2-3, with 9 nucleotides matching TRBD2. The V and J ends lost 5 bases and 5 bases, in that order; junction bases with no gene match: 4. Looked up from germline, CDR1 is KGHDR and CDR2 is SFDVKD. The CDR3 has 14 amino acids. The CDR3 DNA follows: TGTGCCACCAGTGTACTAGCGGGTGGAGATACGCAGTATTTT. It is translated as CATSVLAGGDTQYF.

This sequence joins TRBV5-1 and TRBJ2-3; TRBD2 aligns across 7 bases. Germline V gene lookup returns CDR1 SGHRS and CDR2 YFSETQ. Unmatched junction bases numbered 10, after V lost 4 bases and J lost 2 bases. The CDR3 runs to 16 residues. Written as DNA, the CDR3 is TGCGCCAGCAGCGTAGCTAGCGGAGCGCCCACAGATACGCAGTATTTT. It is translated as CASSVASGAPTDTQYF.

This clone has at least ten counts. The chain couples TRBV19 to TRBJ1-3; D is uncertain. The CDR3 loop spans 15 amino acids. CDR1 is LNHDA, CDR2 SQIVND, per germline (reference sequence). V lost 6 bases and J 0 bases, leaving 12 bases between the germline ends. This CDR3 is CASRNFLSSGNTIYF. Here the CDR3 DNA reads TGTGCCAGTAGAAACTTCTTGAGCTCTGGAAACACCATATATTTT.

The chain is built from TRBV7-2 and TRBJ2-5, with D uncertain. V was clipped by 1 base and J by 7 bases, with 7 bases between them. Germline CDR1 reads SGHTA; CDR2 reads FQGNSA. CDR3 length: 12 amino acids. CDR3 DNA sequence: TGTGCCAGCAGCTTAGATTGGGGGACCCAGTACTTC. This encodes CASSLDWGTQYF.

The gene calls are TRBV27 and TRBJ2-3, with a weak D call TRBD2 (7 bases). Trimming cost V 6 bases and J 4 bases, with 14 bases left between them. The CDR3 consists of 14 residues. Germline V gives CDR1 MNHEY, CDR2 SMNVEV (reference sequence). The CDR3 nucleotides read TGTGCCAGCAGGATCGGGGGGCAAGCAGATACGCAGTATTTT. The encoded protein is CASRIGGQADTQYF.

The chain recombines TRBV7-9 with TRBJ1-2, with D perhaps TRBD1 (5 bases). Germline V gene sequence: CDR1 SEHNR, CDR2 FQNEAQ (reference sequence). V shed 1 base and J shed 5 bases, with 11 bases lying between them. CDR3 length: 14 residues. The CDR3 sequence: CASSLGAGLYGYTF. Written as DNA, the CDR3 is TGTGCCAGCAGCTTAGGAGCAGGGTTATATGGCTACACCTTC.

V usage is TRBV6-2 or TRBV6-3 and J usage is TRBJ1-6; the D is unclear. The CDR3 length is 12 residues. V lost 5 bases, J lost 8 bases, and 7 bases lay in between. Germline CDR1 reads MNHEY; CDR2 reads SVGEGT. DNA of the CDR3: TGTGCCAGCAGTCCAGGTTATTCACCCCTCCACTTT. It yields the protein CASSPGYSPLHF.

The CDR3 sequence is CASSYEMDLGEQFF. The CDR3 DNA follows: TGTGCCAGCAGTTATGAAATGGATCTGGGTGAGCAGTTCTTC. This chain connects TRBV6-1 to TRBJ2-1; D is ambiguous. V was shortened by 5 bases and J by 9 bases, with 17 bases between the two germline ends. CDR1 is MNHNS, CDR2 SASEGT, per germline. CDR3 size: 14 residues.

This chain connects TRBV6-2 or TRBV6-3 to TRBJ2-7; D not certain. Trimming pared 2 bases from V and 5 bases from J, leaving 4 bases between. Germline V gene lookup returns CDR1 MNHEY and CDR2 SVGEGT. The CDR3 consists of 11 residues. The CDR3 protein is CASSYVHEQYV. CDR3 nucleotide sequence: TGTGCCAGCAGTTACGTCCACGAGCAGTACGTC.

This clone was recorded once. The V gene is TRBV7-2, the J gene TRBJ2-3; tentatively, D is TRBD1 or TRBD2 (6 bases each). V shed 6 bases and J shed 5 bases, with 18 bases lying between them. The germline CDR1 and CDR2 sequences are SGHTA and FQGNSA. The CDR3 length is 15 residues. CDR3 sequence: CASSTPTRGKDTQYF. The CDR3 bases are TGTGCCAGCAGTACCCCGACTAGGGGGAAAGATACGCAGTATTTT.

The chain couples TRBV7-9 to TRBJ1-2, with unresolved D. Germline values: CDR1 SEHNR, CDR2 FQNEAQ (reference sequence). CDR3 size: 15 residues. Trimming pared 0 bases from V and 3 bases from J, leaving 11 bases between. The CDR3 bases are TGTGCCAGCAGCTTAGCGTCGGCGGGCCACTATGGCTACACCTTC. It specifies CASSLASAGHYGYTF.

The genes are TRBV2 and TRBJ1-1, with D uncertain. Germline CDR1 SNHLY, CDR2 FYNNEI. Trimming left V 0 bases short and J 5 bases short, with 7 bases between. CDR3 length: 13 amino acids. The CDR3 protein is CASSEARGTEAFF. The CDR3 bases are TGTGCCAGCAGTGAAGCCAGAGGGACTGAAGCTTTCTTT.

J is TRBJ1-1 and V is TRBV18, with 7 nucleotides matching TRBD1. The V gene end was trimmed by 4 bases and the J gene end by 3 bases; junction bases not matched to a gene: 5. The CDR3 length is 14 residues. The germline gives CDR1 KGHSH, CDR2 LQKENI. CDR3 nucleotides: TGTGCCAGCTCACTCCTACAGGGGTACACTGAAGCTTTCTTT. Translation gives CASSLLQGYTEAFF.